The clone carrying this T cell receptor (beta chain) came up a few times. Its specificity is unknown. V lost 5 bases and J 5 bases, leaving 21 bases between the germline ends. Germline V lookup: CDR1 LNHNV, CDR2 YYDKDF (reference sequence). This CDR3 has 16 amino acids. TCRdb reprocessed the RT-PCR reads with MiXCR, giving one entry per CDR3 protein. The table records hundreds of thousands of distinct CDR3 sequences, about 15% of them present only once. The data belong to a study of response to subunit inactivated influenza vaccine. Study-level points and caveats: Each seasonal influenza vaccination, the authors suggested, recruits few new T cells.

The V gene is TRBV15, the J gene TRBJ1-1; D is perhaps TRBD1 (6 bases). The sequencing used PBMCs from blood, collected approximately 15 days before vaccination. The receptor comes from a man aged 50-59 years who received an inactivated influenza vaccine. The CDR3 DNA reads TGTGCCACCAGCCCGCCGGTCGGACAGCGGAGAACTGAAGCTTTCTTT. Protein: CATSPPVGQRRTEAFF.